These 29 T cell receptor beta chains originate from one sample sequenced in a study of blood T cells in healthy people across ages. For the second PCR, which ran for roughly 6 to 12 cycles, a sample-barcoded 5' primer and a J-beta primer mix were used. TCRdb ran MiXCR on the 5' RACE reads and lists one entry per CDR3 protein. The sample has roughly 900,000 distinct CDR3 sequences; roughly 43% are singletons. Sequences were obtained from blood. The receptors were gathered from a man under 40 in good health.

This clonotype was counted a few times. This rearrangement joins TRBV13 to TRBJ1-4; possibly TRBD1 for D (5 bases). Germline CDR1 reads PRHDT; CDR2 reads FYEKMQ (reference sequence). V lost 3 bases to trimming and J lost 8 bases, with 10 bases between them. CDR3 length: 13 amino acids. CDR3 loop: CASSFQGVEKLFF. CDR3 in DNA: TGTGCCAGCAGCTTCCAGGGAGTGGAAAAACTGTTTTTT. Drawing the rest from reference TRBV13 and TRBJ1-4, the complete variable domain is AAGVIQSPRHLIKEKRETATLKCYPIPRHDTVYWYQQGPGQDPQFLISFYEKMQSDKGSIPDRFSAQQFSDYHSELNMSSLELGDSALYFCASSFQGVEKLFFGSGTQLSVL.

The chain links TRBV7-2 to TRBJ2-5, with 8 bases identical to TRBD2. The CDR3 covers 16 residues. Trimming at V came to 1 base and at J to 1 base, leaving 5 bases not matched to a gene. In germline, CDR1 is SGHTA, CDR2 FQGNSA. The CDR3 here is CASSLVGAGGQETQYF. DNA of the CDR3: TGTGCCAGCAGCTTAGTCGGTGCGGGGGGCCAAGAGACCCAGTACTTC.

The chain joins TRBV7-3 to TRBJ2-7; 15 bases fit TRBD2. Gene TRBJ2-5 matches the end of the DNA better, so the J call may be wrong. CDR1 and CDR2 from the germline V gene are SGHTA and FQGTGA. CDR3 length: 17 amino acids. The CDR3 protein is CASSLGLAGGRMETQYF. Here the CDR3 DNA reads TGTGCCAGCAGCTTAGGACTAGCGGGGGGGCGAATGGAGACCCAGTACTTC.

In this sample, this clonotype turned up a few times. The junction departs from germline at one end; a sequencing error may be responsible. V gene TRBV4-2 combines with J gene TRBJ2-1; D may correspond to TRBD1 or TRBD2 (5 bases each). CDR1 and CDR2 (germline): LGHNA, YNFKEQ. The CDR3 covers 14 residues. The CDR3 DNA follows: TGTGCCAGCAGCCAAAGAGGGGACGGGAATGAGCAGTTCTTT. Translated: CASSQRGDGNEQFF.

In this sample, this clonotype turned up once. The chain recombines TRBV5-6 with TRBJ2-4; D is undetermined. Germline V gene lookup returns CDR1 SGHDT and CDR2 YYEEEE. CDR3 size: 14 residues. Trimming cost V 0 bases and J 8 bases, with 12 bases left between them. The CDR3 DNA reads TGTGCCAGCAGCTTGGACGGGTTTACGGACATTCAGTACTTC. Its protein is CASSLDGFTDIQYF. Variable domain in full (rest from reference TRBV5-6 and TRBJ2-4): DAGVTQSPTHLIKTRGQQVTLRCSPKSGHDTVSWYQQALGQGPQFIFQYYEEEERQRGNFPDRFSGHQFPNYSSELNVNALLLGDSALYLCASSLDGFTDIQYFGAGTRLSVL.

V usage is TRBV5-1 and J usage is TRBJ2-2; D is uncertain. This CDR3 comprises 15 residues. Germline CDR1 is SGHRS and CDR2 is YFSETQ. V lost 3 bases, J lost 5 bases, and 14 bases lay in between. CDR3 in DNA: TGCGCCAGCAGCTGGCGCGGTGAAGGAACCGGGGAGCTGTTTTTT. It is translated as CASSWRGEGTGELFF.

This sequence joins TRBV29-1 and TRBJ2-3; 7 bases fit TRBD1. The V gene's germline CDR1 is SQVTM and CDR2 ANQGSEA. The CDR3 consists of 15 residues. J gave up 0 bases and V 5 bases, and 8 bases lay outside the gene matches. The CDR3 spells CSVRDSPFSTDTQYF. The CDR3 nucleotides read TGCAGCGTTAGGGACAGCCCGTTCAGCACAGATACGCAGTATTTT.

As concerns this clonotype: A much larger clone sits a single nucleotide away, making a read error possible. This rearrangement joins TRBV10-3 to TRBJ1-5, with a possible D match to TRBD1 (6 bases). Trimming removed 4 bases from V and 4 bases from J, with 8 bases in between. Germline V lookup: CDR1 ENHRY, CDR2 SYGVKD. The CDR3 consists of 13 residues. The CDR3 nucleotides are TGTGCCATCAGTGGGACAGATAATCAGCCCCAGCATTTT. Its translation is CAISGTDNQPQHF.

The gene calls are TRBV6-1 and TRBJ2-1; D remains ambiguous. Looked up from germline, CDR1 is MNHNS and CDR2 is SASEGT. Trimming cost V 2 bases and J 4 bases, with 15 bases left between them. The CDR3 is made up of 16 amino acids. This CDR3 is CASSEQLSPPYNEQFF. DNA of the CDR3: TGTGCCAGCAGTGAACAGTTAAGCCCCCCTTACAATGAGCAGTTCTTC.

For this clonotype: A much larger clone is a single base away; this may be a read error. The chain recombines TRBV29-1 with TRBJ1-2; D unclear. The CDR3 is made up of 12 amino acids. Germline V lookup: CDR1 SQVTM, CDR2 ANQGSEA. Trimming removed 1 base from V and 9 bases from J, with 12 bases in between. The CDR3 DNA reads as TGCAGCGTTGAAGGGACGGGGAGAAGCTACACCTTC. Protein product: CSVEGTGRSYTF.

This clonotype was counted between two and nine times. The chain carries TRBV29-1 and TRBJ2-3, with D possibly being TRBD2 (6 bases). Germline V CDR1 and CDR2: SQVTM, ANQGSEA. The CDR3 has 17 amino acids. Trimming shortened V by 3 bases and J by 2 bases, and 21 bases separated the two germline ends. Here the CDR3 reads CSVESGSRRGYTDTQYF. The CDR3 bases are TGCAGCGTTGAGAGTGGGAGCCGGCGGGGTTACACAGATACGCAGTATTTT.

This rearrangement joins TRBV5-1 to TRBJ2-1; tentatively, D is TRBD1 (5 bases). The J call could be wrong; TRBJ2-7 is a better fit for the DNA end. The CDR3 has 16 amino acids. The germline gives CDR1 SGHRS, CDR2 YFSETQ. CDR3 nucleotide sequence: TGCGCCAGCAGCTTGGGGGCGACAGTGTCCTACAATGAGCAGTACTTC. This translates into CASSLGATVSYNEQYF.

This chain links TRBV30 with TRBJ2-6; TRBD2 aligns across 7 bases. The CDR3 sequence is 16 residues long. V was clipped by 4 bases and J by 0 bases; unmatched bases: 6. CDR1 and CDR2 (germline): GTSNPN, SVGIG (reference sequence). The CDR3 region is CAWTSGSISGANVLTF. CDR3 in DNA: TGTGCCTGGACTAGCGGAAGTATCTCTGGGGCCAACGTCCTGACTTTC. The variable domain in full, completed from reference TRBV30 and TRBJ2-6, reads SQTIHQWPATLVQPVGSPLSLECTVEGTSNPNLYWYRQAAGRGLQLLFYSVGIGQISSEVPQNLSASRPQDRQFILSSKKLLLSDSGFYLCAWTSGSISGANVLTFGAGSRLTVL.

The chain carries TRBV11-2 and TRBJ1-6; D is undetermined. V lost 2 bases, J lost 9 bases, and 17 bases lay in between. Germline V gene lookup returns CDR1 SGHAT and CDR2 FQNNGV. The CDR3 covers 16 residues. In DNA form, the CDR3 reads TGTGCCAGCAGCTTAACCAAGACCCAGTTGTTTTCACCCCTCCACTTT. It encodes CASSLTKTQLFSPLHF.

This clonotype was detected a few times. The chain recombines TRBV4-3 with TRBJ2-1; D possibly corresponds to TRBD1 (6 bases). CDR3 size: 15 residues. V lost 1 base and J 10 bases, leaving 17 bases between the germline ends. Germline V gives CDR1 LGHNA, CDR2 YSLEER. CDR3 region: CASSQAYRDINEQFF. CDR3 bases: TGCGCCAGCAGCCAAGCCTACCGGGACATCAACGAGCAGTTCTTC.

This clonotype was observed a handful of times. The rearrangement uses TRBV30 and TRBJ2-7; 7 nucleotides match TRBD1. CDR1 is GTSNPN, CDR2 SVGIG, per germline (reference sequence). V lost 3 bases, J lost 1 base, and 3 bases stayed unmatched. This CDR3 comprises 13 residues. CDR3 sequence reads: CAWSRGISYEQYF. DNA of the CDR3: TGTGCCTGGAGCAGGGGGATATCCTACGAGCAGTACTTC.

This clonotype was observed a handful of times. CDR3 sequence: CASSMGQQYNEQFF. As DNA, the CDR3 is TGCGCCAGCAGCATGGGTCAACAATACAATGAGCAGTTCTTC. The genes are TRBV5-1 and TRBJ2-1; no clear D. The CDR3 is 14 residues long. The germline CDR1 and CDR2 sequences are SGHRS and YFSETQ. V lost 4 bases and J 4 bases, leaving 12 bases between the germline ends.

The chain joins TRBV7-2 to TRBJ1-1; unclear D gene. Deletions cut 6 bases from V and 7 bases from J, with 21 bases between. The germline CDR1 and CDR2 sequences are SGHTA and FQGNSA. The CDR3 contains 15 residues. CDR3 amino acids: CASSSRNGWGVEAFF. The DNA of the CDR3 is TGTGCCAGCAGTTCTAGGAATGGATGGGGAGTTGAAGCTTTCTTT.

This clonotype turned up a few times. The rearrangement joins TRBV28 to TRBJ2-7; D remains unclear. V gave up 7 bases and J gave up 0 bases, with 10 bases separating them. The CDR3 is 13 amino acids. Germline CDR1 and CDR2: MDHEN and SYDVKM. The CDR3 loop is CASTSGNSYEQYF. Written as DNA, the CDR3 is TGTGCCAGCACCTCCGGCAACTCCTACGAGCAGTACTTC.

This clonotype was found many times. The J gene is TRBJ2-1, the V gene TRBV10-3; 11 bases align to TRBD2. Germline V lookup: CDR1 ENHRY, CDR2 SYGVKD. After removal of 0 bases from V and 8 bases from J, the junction contained 6 bases not matched to a gene. The length of the CDR3 is 16 residues. The CDR3 region has the DNA TGTGCCATCAGTGAGTCTCCTAGCGGGGGGAAGTATGAGCAGTTCTTC. Its protein product is CAISESPSGGKYEQFF.

The rearrangement links TRBV3-1 to TRBJ2-4; D is undetermined. V shed 0 bases and J shed 13 bases, with 10 bases lying between them. The CDR3 runs to 12 residues. In germline, CDR1 is LGHDT, CDR2 YNNKEL (reference sequence). CDR3 nucleotide sequence: TGTGCCAGCAGCCAAGATCCTAACAGACAGTACTTC. Protein: CASSQDPNRQYF.

On this clonotype itself: This may be a read error: a much more frequent sequence differs by one nucleotide. The CDR3 sequence: CASSEGQPNAKLFF. The CDR3 nucleotides are TGCGCCAGCAGCGAGGGACAGCCTAATGCAAAACTGTTTTTT. The J gene is TRBJ1-4, the V gene TRBV5-1; 7 positions match TRBD1. The CDR3 is 14 residues long. Germline assignment: CDR1 SGHRS and CDR2 YFSETQ. The full variable domain, its missing parts supplied by reference TRBV5-1 and TRBJ1-4, is KAGVTQTPRYLIKTRGQQVTLSCSPISGHRSVSWYQQTPGQGLQFLFEYFSETQRNKGNFPGRFSGRQFSNSRSEMNVSTLELGDSALYLCASSEGQPNAKLFFGSGTQLSVL.

The chain couples TRBV18 to TRBJ1-5; D is uncertain. CDR1 is KGHSH, CDR2 LQKENI, per germline. Trimming took off 3 bases at V and 1 base at J, with 10 bases between the two ends. This CDR3 comprises 15 residues. The CDR3 reads CASSPNAGSNQPQHF. CDR3 sequence (DNA): TGTGCCAGCTCACCTAACGCTGGCAGCAATCAGCCCCAGCATTTT.

This clonotype was detected only a few times. The rearrangement uses TRBV28 and TRBJ2-1; D is tentatively TRBD1 or TRBD2 (5 bases each). V lost 2 bases to trimming and J lost 4 bases, with 12 bases between them. The CDR3 consists of 15 residues. CDR1 and CDR2 (germline): MDHEN, SYDVKM. CDR3 nucleotides: TGTGCCAGCAGTTTAGACCGGGACGGATACAATGAGCAGTTCTTC. As protein: CASSLDRDGYNEQFF.

The table lists this clonotype with many counts. This rearrangement joins TRBV5-1 to TRBJ2-4, with D unresolved. Trimming left V 3 bases short and J 4 bases short, with 5 bases between. Germline assignment: CDR1 SGHRS and CDR2 YFSETQ. There are 12 residues in the CDR3. The chain's CDR3 is CASSSVKNIQYF. CDR3 DNA: TGCGCCAGCAGCTCAGTGAAAAACATTCAGTACTTC.

Remarks on this clonotype: A clone one base away is much larger, so this may be a read error. The chain recombines TRBV5-1 with TRBJ1-1; D gene unclear. V lost 2 bases and J 6 bases, leaving 11 bases between the germline ends. Germline CDR1 SGHRS, CDR2 YFSETQ. The CDR3 contains 13 residues. Here the CDR3 DNA reads TGCGCCAGCAGCTTTGCTCAGGACGCTGAAGCTTTCTTT. Translating it yields CASSFAQDAEAFF.

The V call is TRBV12-3 or TRBV12-4, the J call TRBJ1-2; D remains ambiguous. Trimming took 8 bases from V and 4 from J, leaving 11 bases between them. This CDR3 spans 12 amino acids. Here the CDR3 reads CASYGSSYGYTF. CDR3 DNA: TGTGCCAGCTACGGCAGCTCCTATGGCTACACCTTC.

This clonotype was seen a few times. The chain has TRBV5-1 and TRBJ2-3; weak D call: TRBD1 (7 bases). The CDR3 extends over 17 amino acids. Trimming removed 4 bases at V and 0 bases at J, with 18 bases between. CDR1 and CDR2 (germline): SGHRS, YFSETQ. The CDR3 coding sequence is TGCGCCAGCAGCAGTAAGCAGGGGGGCGCGAGCACAGATACGCAGTATTTT. Amino acid sequence: CASSSKQGGASTDTQYF.

This sequence joins TRBV7-8 and TRBJ2-3; 7 nucleotides align to TRBD2. With 1 base clipped from V and 1 base from J, the junction kept 11 bases outside the gene matches. The CDR3 sequence is 18 residues long. Germline V gives CDR1 SGHVS, CDR2 FQNEAQ. CDR3 sequence: CASSLGVGGSGGTDTQYF. The CDR3 coding sequence is TGTGCCAGCAGCTTAGGAGTTGGGGGGAGCGGGGGCACAGATACGCAGTATTTT.